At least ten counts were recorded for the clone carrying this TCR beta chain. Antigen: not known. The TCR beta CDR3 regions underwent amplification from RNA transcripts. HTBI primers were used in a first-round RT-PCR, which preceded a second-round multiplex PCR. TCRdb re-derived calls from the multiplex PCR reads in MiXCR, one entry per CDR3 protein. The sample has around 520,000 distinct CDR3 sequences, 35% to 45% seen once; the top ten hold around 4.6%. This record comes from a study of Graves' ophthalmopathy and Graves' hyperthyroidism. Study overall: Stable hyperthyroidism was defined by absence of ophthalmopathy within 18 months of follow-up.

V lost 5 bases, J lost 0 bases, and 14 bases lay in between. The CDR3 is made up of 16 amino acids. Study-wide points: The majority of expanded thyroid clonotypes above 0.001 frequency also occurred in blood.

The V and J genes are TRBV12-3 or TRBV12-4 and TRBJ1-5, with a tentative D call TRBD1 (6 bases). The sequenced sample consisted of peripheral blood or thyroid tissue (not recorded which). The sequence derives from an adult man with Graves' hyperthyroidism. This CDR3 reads CASSPPGQTSNQPQHF. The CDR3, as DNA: TGTGCCAGCAGTCCCCCAGGACAGACTAGCAATCAGCCCCAGCATTTT.